The rows below give T cell receptor beta chains drawn from one sample of a study of early T cells in non-severe SARS-CoV-2 infection. TCRdb called the 5' RACE reads again in MiXCR, with one record for every CDR3 protein. The sample includes approximately 32,000 distinct CDR3 sequences, 6.6% of them seen just once. The material sequenced was whole blood. The receptor set was obtained from an adult who was a healthcare worker with PCR-confirmed SARS-CoV-2 infection or an uninfected control (not recorded which). Both conserved end residues are part of each CDR3. D genes are given only for firm matches. Some rows have no size entry. The others give once, few or many, or a class for an expanded clone.

DNA,CDR3,size,D,J,V
TGTGCCAGCAGCTTAGCGGGGAACAGGGACACTGAAGCTTTCTTT,CASSLAGNRDTEAFF,few,-,TRBJ1-1,TRBV7-6
TGTGCCAGCACCCTTTCCCCGGGAGGACTCCCAGGCGATGAGCAGTTCTTC,CASTLSPGGLPGDEQFF,many,TRBD2,TRBJ2-1,TRBV6-5
TGTGCCTGGAGTAAACAGGTCCCGAGCTACACCTTC,CAWSKQVPSYTF,few,-,TRBJ1-2,TRBV30
TGTGCCAGCAGCTTCGGGCCTTCCCCATACGAGCAGTACTTC,CASSFGPSPYEQYF,many,-,TRBJ2-7,TRBV11-2
TGCAGTGCTAGAGATCACGGGCGGAACACTGAAGCTTTCTTT,CSARDHGRNTEAFF,many,-,TRBJ1-1,TRBV20-1
TGCAGTGCATTCCCAGGGACGGCTCAAATCGAGCAGTACTTC,CSAFPGTAQIEQYF,many,-,TRBJ2-7,TRBV20-1
TGTGCCAGCAGCTTGGTGTTGGGTCTCACTGAAGCTTTCTTT,CASSLVLGLTEAFF,many,-,TRBJ1-1,TRBV7-2
TGCAGTGCTAGACCCGGGCCGAACACTGAAGCTTTCTTT,CSARPGPNTEAFF,many,-,TRBJ1-1,TRBV20-1
TGTGCCAGCAGCCAAGGGATTTCTCCCGGCACAGATACGCAGTATTTT,CASSQGISPGTDTQYF,many,-,TRBJ2-3,TRBV4-2
TGTGCCAGCAGTTACGCGGGACAGGACTCTCAGCCCCAGCATTTT,CASSYAGQDSQPQHF,many,TRBD1,TRBJ1-5,TRBV6-2/TRBV6-3
TGCAGTGCCGTTACAGGGGGCACTGAAGCTTTCTTT,CSAVTGGTEAFF,few,TRBD1,TRBJ1-1,TRBV20-1
TGTGCCAGCAGCAAGCATGGCGGTAACACCGGGGAGCTGTTTTTT,CASSKHGGNTGELFF,many,-,TRBJ2-2,TRBV3-1
TGTGCCAGCAGCTTGGTTGGCAGCTCCTACGAGCAGTACTTC,CASSLVGSSYEQYF,many,-,TRBJ2-7,TRBV7-2
TGTGCCAGCAGTTACGCGGCAGGGTTAAATAGCGGGGAGCTGTTTTTT,CASSYAAGLNSGELFF,many,-,TRBJ2-2,TRBV6-2/TRBV6-3
TGTGCCACCCAACAGGGGGCTCAGGATTCACCCCTCCACTTT,CATQQGAQDSPLHF,many,TRBD1,TRBJ1-6,TRBV10-3
TGTGCCAGCAGCCTCGCGTGGACAGGATTGGGGCTAGGGGAGCAGTACTTC,CASSLAWTGLGLGEQYF,many,TRBD1,TRBJ2-7,TRBV5-5
TGTGCCAGCAGCTTCGGGACGGGTCGCCCAGATACGCAGTATTTT,CASSFGTGRPDTQYF,many,-,TRBJ2-3,TRBV9
TGTGCCAGCAGTTTTTCGGACTACAATGAGCAGTTCTTC,CASSFSDYNEQFF,many,-,TRBJ2-1,TRBV12-3/TRBV12-4
TGTGCCATCAGTGAATCAGGCAATCAGCCCCAGCATTTT,CAISESGNQPQHF,-,-,TRBJ1-5,TRBV10-3
TGCAGCGTCCGGGACAGGGAAGACTATGGCTACACCTTC,CSVRDREDYGYTF,many,TRBD1,TRBJ1-2,TRBV29-1
TGTGCCAGCAGCGCCAGCCAAATACAAGAGACCCAGTACTTC,CASSASQIQETQYF,many,-,TRBJ2-5,TRBV12-3/TRBV12-4
TGTGCCAGCTCCCAGGGATACGAGCAGTACTTC,CASSQGYEQYF,many,-,TRBJ2-7,TRBV18
TGTGCCAGCTCACCACGGGACGGCCATGAAAAACTGTTTTTT,CASSPRDGHEKLFF,many,-,TRBJ1-4,TRBV18
TGCAGTGCTAGAGATGAAGGCAGCTCCTACGAGCAGTACTTC,CSARDEGSSYEQYF,many,-,TRBJ2-7,TRBV20-1
TGTGCCAGCAGCCCGACCGGCGGCACAGGTACAGGGTTCGTCCCTTACGAGCAGTACTTC,CASSPTGGTGTGFVPYEQYF,many,-,TRBJ2-7,TRBV27
TGTGCCAGCAGTCCTCTGACAGGGGGGGGTGATACGCAGTATTTT,CASSPLTGGGDTQYF,-,TRBD1,TRBJ2-3,TRBV12-3/TRBV12-4
TGCAGTGCTAAGACCACAGGGGGGATGAACACTGAAGCTTTCTTT,CSAKTTGGMNTEAFF,many,TRBD1,TRBJ1-1,TRBV20-1
TGTGCCAGCGGAATTACCGGGAAGAACACCGGGGAGCTGTTTTTT,CASGITGKNTGELFF,few,-,TRBJ2-2,TRBV6-2/TRBV6-3
TGTGCCAGCAGCTTAACGCCAGAGTCAGATACGCAGTATTTT,CASSLTPESDTQYF,-,-,TRBJ2-3,TRBV7-3
TGTGCCAGCAGTGATCTTGAGGTGTGGGGCGATCGCACAGATACGCAGTATTTT,CASSDLEVWGDRTDTQYF,few,-,TRBJ2-3,TRBV6-2/TRBV6-3
TGCAGTGCTAGAGATCCGGGAGTGGGCTACGAGCAGTACTTC,CSARDPGVGYEQYF,many,-,TRBJ2-7,TRBV20-1
TGTGCCAGCAATCGGGACAGTCCGAACACTGAAGCTTTCTTT,CASNRDSPNTEAFF,many,TRBD1,TRBJ1-1,TRBV2
TGTGCCAGCAGTTACCTGGGCCGCACAGATACGCAGTATTTT,CASSYLGRTDTQYF,few,-,TRBJ2-3,TRBV6-6
TGTGCCAGTAGTATGTCGGGACAGGGCTACGAGCAGTACTTC,CASSMSGQGYEQYF,many,TRBD1,TRBJ2-7,TRBV19
TGTGCCAGCAGTTTGCAAACTAGCAGCTATGAGCAGTTCTTC,CASSLQTSSYEQFF,many,-,TRBJ2-1,TRBV12-3/TRBV12-4